This record covers a single TCR beta chain. CDR3 size: 12 residues. CDR1 is SQVTM, CDR2 ANQGSEA, per germline. With 7 bases removed from V and 4 bases from J, the gap between germline ends came to 13 bases. The sample comes from a study of T cells and copy number aberrations in small-cell lung cancer. TCRdb's copy holds only in-frame clones and misses some; the assay was immunoSEQ multiplex PCR. This table has about 7,500 clones, around 82% appearing once. Normal lung samples lay at least 2 cm from the tumor margin. Sequencing input: normal tissue next to the tumor. The source is a woman between 45 and 60 years old with small cell lung cancer. J is TRBJ1-2 and V is TRBV29-1; maybe TRBD1 (5 bases). The CDR3 here is CSANDRAYGYTF. In DNA, the CDR3 is TGCAGCGCAAACGACAGAGCCTATGGCTACACCTTC.